The 17 T cell receptor beta chains given below trace back to one sample, sequenced in a study of shared clonotypes between healthy human individuals. Generated by immunoSEQ multiplex PCR, the TCRdb table keeps only in-frame clones and is missing some. This table holds some 2 million clones, 95% found once. Material for sequencing was naive CD4+ T cells sorted from blood. Subset reported: CD45RA+ positively selected. Receptors were obtained from a young man in good health.

V and J are TRBV28 and TRBJ2-2, with 9 positions matching TRBD1. This CDR3 contains 13 residues. Trimming removed 6 bases from V and 6 bases from J; junction bases left unmatched: 2. Germline-derived CDR1 and CDR2 are MDHEN and SYDVKM. The chain's CDR3 is CASSWTGAGELFF. As DNA, the CDR3 is TGTGCCAGCAGCTGGACAGGGGCCGGGGAGCTGTTTTTT.

The rearrangement links TRBV4-2 to TRBJ1-1; D not resolved. The CDR3 consists of 13 residues. V lost 6 bases and J 0 bases, leaving 8 bases between the germline ends. The V gene's germline CDR1 is LGHNA and CDR2 YNFKEQ. The CDR3 coding sequence is TGTGCCAGCAGTGTTGCGGTGAACACTGAAGCTTTCTTT. Protein: CASSVAVNTEAFF.

The rearrangement links TRBV10-3 to TRBJ1-3; no reliable D call. The CDR3 is made up of 14 amino acids. The V and J ends lost 10 bases and 0 bases respectively, with 13 bases between them. CDR1 is ENHRY and CDR2 is SYGVKD in the germline V gene. CDR3 DNA: TGTGCCACCGGCGACTTACGCTCTGGAAACACCATATATTTT. Translating it yields CATGDLRSGNTIYF.

This clone was seen just once. The rearrangement links TRBV6-5 to TRBJ1-5; 7 nucleotides match TRBD1. This CDR3 is 15 amino acids long. With 4 bases clipped from V and 0 bases from J, the junction kept 3 bases outside the gene matches. Germline V gene lookup returns CDR1 MNHEY and CDR2 SVGAGI. The CDR3 coding sequence is TGTGCCAGCAGTTCGACAGGGTATAGCAATCAGCCCCAGCATTTT. This translates into CASSSTGYSNQPQHF.

The chain carries TRBV11-1 and TRBJ2-1; TRBD1 agrees at 10 bases. CDR1 SGHAT and CDR2 FQDESV come from the germline V gene (reference sequence). V lost 5 bases and J lost 0; bases outside the gene matches: 4. This CDR3 has 16 amino acids. The CDR3 loop is CASSDRGPSSYNEQFF. For the CDR3, the DNA is TGTGCCAGCAGCGACAGGGGGCCGAGCTCCTACAATGAGCAGTTCTTC.

Written as DNA, the CDR3 is TGTGCCAGCAGCCAAGACGGCACCGGGGAGCTGTTTTTT. Encoded protein: CASSQDGTGELFF. V usage is TRBV4-2 and J usage is TRBJ2-2; D is uncertain. The germline gives CDR1 LGHNA, CDR2 YNFKEQ. Trimming took off 0 bases at V and 4 bases at J, with 3 bases between the two ends. This CDR3 contains 13 residues.

To note about this clone: Other DNA sequences in this sample translate to the same CDR3. The rearrangement joins TRBV6-1 to TRBJ2-2; 7 nucleotides align to TRBD2. From germline, CDR1 is MNHNS and CDR2 SASEGT. Trimming at V came to 6 bases and at J to 4 bases, leaving 5 bases not matched to a gene. The CDR3 is made up of 14 amino acids. CDR3 in DNA: TGTGCCAGCAGGCCACGCGGGGGCACCGGGGAGCTGTTTTTT. It specifies CASRPRGGTGELFF.

The chain carries TRBV4-3 and TRBJ2-3; a weak D match, TRBD2 (5 bases). The V gene's germline CDR1 is LGHNA and CDR2 YSLEER. V was cut by 0 bases and J by 8 bases, with 12 bases left in between. The CDR3 runs to 14 residues. The CDR3 nucleotides read TGCGCCAGCAGCCAAGATCCGAGGGATTCTACGCAGTATTTT. Protein: CASSQDPRDSTQYF.

This clone has a single count. The chain combines TRBV19 with TRBJ2-2, with 7 bases identical to TRBD1. After removal of 7 bases from V and 8 bases from J, the junction contained 13 bases not matched to a gene. The CDR3 has 15 residues. Germline assignment: CDR1 LNHDA and CDR2 SQIVND (reference sequence). The CDR3 sequence: CASTWTGITSGELFF. CDR3 coding DNA: TGTGCCAGTACCTGGACAGGTATTACATCTGGGGAGCTGTTTTTT.

The rearrangement links TRBV4-1 to TRBJ2-5; tentatively, D is TRBD1 or TRBD2 (5 bases each). The CDR3 sequence is 14 residues long. Germline lookup yields CDR1 MGHRA and CDR2 YSYEKL. Trimming cost V 8 bases and J 5 bases, with 18 bases left between them. CDR3: CASGIGTRRETQYF. The CDR3 nucleotides are TGCGCCAGCGGGATCGGGACCAGGAGGGAGACCCAGTACTTC.

This chain links TRBV7-9 with TRBJ1-3; no reliable D call. Trimming stripped 5 bases from V and 0 bases from J, with 11 bases between. The CDR3 length is 15 residues. Germline lookup yields CDR1 SEHNR and CDR2 FQNEAQ (reference sequence). The CDR3 bases are TGTGCCAGCAGCCAAAATTTGATCTCTGGAAACACCATATATTTT. It encodes CASSQNLISGNTIYF.

The chain uses TRBV4-1 and TRBJ1-2; D gene uncertain. The CDR3 is made up of 13 amino acids. Trimming took off 3 bases at V and 1 base at J, with 6 bases between the two ends. The germline gives CDR1 MGHRA, CDR2 YSYEKL. In nucleotides, the CDR3 is TGCGCCAGCAGCCAGACGGTTAACTATGGCTACACCTTC. Translation gives CASSQTVNYGYTF.

This clone is a singleton in its sample. The chain uses TRBV2 and TRBJ1-1, with a possible D match to TRBD1 (6 bases). V was cut by 7 bases and J by 11 bases, with 14 bases left in between. Per germline, CDR1 SNHLY and CDR2 FYNNEI. The CDR3 totals 11 residues. Here the CDR3 reads CASNRGVQAFF. Here the CDR3 DNA reads TGTGCCAGCAATAGGGGGGTGCAGGCTTTCTTT.

V and J are TRBV6-6 and TRBJ2-7; D is unclear. The CDR3 sequence is 10 residues long. Germline CDR1 MNHNY, CDR2 SVGAGI (reference sequence). The V and J ends lost 7 bases and 7 bases respectively, with 8 bases between them. The CDR3 DNA sequence: TGTGCCAGCACCACCCCGGAGCAGTACTTC. This encodes CASTTPEQYF.

J is TRBJ2-7 and V is TRBV19, with 10 bases lining up with TRBD2. The germline V gene has CDR1 LNHDA and CDR2 SQIVND (reference sequence). V shed 5 bases and J 1 base; nucleotides not matched to a gene: 5. There are 15 residues in the CDR3. The CDR3 loop is CASSLGLAESYEQYF. In DNA form, the CDR3 reads TGTGCCAGTAGTCTCGGACTAGCGGAATCCTACGAGCAGTACTTC.

This clone showed up just once. The V call is TRBV11-3, the J call TRBJ2-1, with D maybe TRBD2 (6 bases). This CDR3 comprises 17 residues. The germline V gene has CDR1 SGHNT and CDR2 YENEEA. With 5 bases removed from V and 8 bases from J, the gap between germline ends came to 25 bases. CDR3: CASSQGRDSPSSYEQFF. Written as DNA, the CDR3 is TGTGCCAGCAGCCAAGGCAGGGACTCACCGAGTAGCTATGAGCAGTTCTTC.

The V and J genes are TRBV2 and TRBJ2-1; 7 bases map to TRBD2. Germline CDR1 and CDR2: SNHLY and FYNNEI. There are 15 residues in the CDR3. The J segment lost 8 bases and the V segment lost 6 bases, leaving 13 bases of the junction unmatched. CDR3 residues: CASRRGAGELHEQFF. The CDR3 nucleotides read TGTGCCAGCAGGAGGGGTGCGGGAGAGCTCCATGAGCAGTTCTTC. Complete variable domain (other parts from reference TRBV2 and TRBJ2-1): EPEVTQTPSHQVTQMGQEVILRCVPISNHLYFYWYRQILGQKVEFLVSFYNNEISEKSEIFDDQFSVERPDGSNFTLKIRSTKLEDSAMYFCASRRGAGELHEQFFGPGTRLTVL.